Listed below are T cell receptor beta chains from one sample, sequenced in a study of T cell changes during pregnancy in multiple sclerosis. Libraries were prepared by immunoSEQ multiplex PCR; TCRdb keeps only in-frame clonotypes and omits some of them. The sample yields tens of thousands of clones, more than 85% seen once. The source was CD8+ T cells from peripheral blood mononuclear cells, collected in the third trimester of pregnancy. The source of these receptors is a female donor with multiple sclerosis, enrolled in a pregnancy study. CDR3s include the opening cysteine and the closing phenylalanine or tryptophan. The D gene is left open where the match is weak. Not all rows give a size; the values are once, few, many and, for expanded clones, a class.

D gene	V gene	CDR3 length	clone size	J gene	CDR3 protein	CDR3 DNA
TRBD2	TRBV5-1	14	-	TRBJ2-7	CASSLAGGSVEQYF	TGCGCCAGCAGCTTGGCCGGGGGGTCGGTCGAGCAGTACTTC
-	TRBV6-4	15	-	TRBJ2-1	CASSDSTYDYNEQFF	TGTGCCAGCAGTGACTCGACTTATGACTACAATGAGCAGTTCTTC
TRBD1	TRBV7-9	13	-	TRBJ1-1	CASSLQTGSEAFF	TGTGCCAGCAGCCTTCAGACAGGGTCTGAAGCTTTCTTT
TRBD1	TRBV6-1	16	-	TRBJ2-3	CASSESGQGAYDTQYF	TGTGCCAGCAGTGAGTCGGGACAGGGGGCGTACGATACGCAGTATTTT
TRBD1	TRBV28	14	-	TRBJ1-4	CASSHRGTNEKLFF	TGTGCCAGCAGTCACAGGGGAACTAATGAAAAACTGTTTTTT
-	TRBV29-1	15	-	TRBJ2-1	CSSRDTSIPYNEQFF	TGCAGCTCTAGGGACACCTCGATACCCTACAATGAGCAGTTCTTC
TRBD1	TRBV14	15	-	TRBJ1-1	CASSQETGWGTEAFF	TGTGCCAGCAGCCAAGAGACAGGGTGGGGGACTGAAGCTTTCTTT
-	TRBV19	16	-	TRBJ1-2	CASSIGDTASPDGYTF	TGTGCCAGTAGTATAGGAGACACCGCCTCGCCCGATGGCTACACCTTC
TRBD1	TRBV18	18	-	TRBJ1-1	CASSPGWERSRGLAEAFF	TGTGCCAGCTCACCCGGTTGGGAGCGTAGCAGGGGGCTGGCTGAAGCTTTCTTT
TRBD2	TRBV5-1	15	-	TRBJ2-7	CASSSLTSGGYEQYF	TGCGCCAGCAGCTCCCTGACTAGCGGGGGCTACGAGCAGTACTTC
TRBD2	TRBV19	17	-	TRBJ2-1	CASSIVLAESSYNEQFF	TGTGCCAGTAGTATAGTACTAGCGGAATCCTCCTACAATGAGCAGTTCTTC
-	TRBV11-2	14	-	TRBJ2-7	CASSLGQGWYEQYF	TGTGCCAGCAGCTTAGGGCAGGGTTGGTACGAGCAGTACTTC
TRBD1	TRBV28	15	-	TRBJ1-5	CASSPRQGWNQPQHF	TGTGCCAGCAGCCCTCGACAGGGCTGGAATCAGCCCCAGCATTTT
-	TRBV9	14	-	TRBJ2-7	CASSPSGVAYEQYF	TGTGCCAGCAGCCCCTCCGGAGTTGCCTACGAGCAGTACTTC
TRBD2	TRBV4-1	17	-	TRBJ2-7	CASSQEGLAGGPGEQYF	TGCGCCAGCAGCCAAGAGGGACTAGCGGGAGGACCGGGCGAGCAGTACTTC
-	TRBV5-1	17	-	TRBJ2-2	CASSFPSGQTNTGELFF	TGCGCCAGCAGCTTCCCGTCGGGTCAGACCAACACCGGGGAGCTGTTTTTT
TRBD2	TRBV2	17	few	TRBJ2-2	CASSGLAGEGDTGELFF	TGTGCCAGCAGTGGACTAGCGGGAGAAGGGGACACCGGGGAGCTGTTTTTT
-	TRBV2	12	few	TRBJ1-2	CASISGNYGYTF	TGTGCCAGCATATCAGGCAACTATGGCTACACCTTC
-	TRBV13	17	-	TRBJ2-4	CASSLKGASEGKNIQYF	TGTGCCAGCAGCTTAAAGGGGGCTAGCGAGGGCAAAAACATTCAGTACTTC
-	TRBV4-1	15	-	TRBJ2-3	CASSQVARSTDTQYF	TGCGCCAGCAGCCAAGTTGCGCGGAGCACAGATACGCAGTATTTT
-	TRBV4-3	13	-	TRBJ2-7	CASSQDFPREQYF	TGCGCCAGCAGCCAAGATTTTCCCAGGGAGCAGTACTTC
-	TRBV7-9	14	-	TRBJ2-1	CASSLAGGYNEQFF	TGTGCCAGCAGCTTAGCGGGAGGCTACAATGAGCAGTTCTTC
TRBD2	TRBV11-1	16	-	TRBJ2-1	CASSLTAGGRYNEQFF	TGTGCCAGCAGCTTAACAGCGGGGGGGAGGTACAATGAGCAGTTCTTC
-	TRBV21-1	10	-	TRBJ1-1	CASRVVRAFF	TGTGCCAGCAGGGTAGTACGAGCTTTCTTT